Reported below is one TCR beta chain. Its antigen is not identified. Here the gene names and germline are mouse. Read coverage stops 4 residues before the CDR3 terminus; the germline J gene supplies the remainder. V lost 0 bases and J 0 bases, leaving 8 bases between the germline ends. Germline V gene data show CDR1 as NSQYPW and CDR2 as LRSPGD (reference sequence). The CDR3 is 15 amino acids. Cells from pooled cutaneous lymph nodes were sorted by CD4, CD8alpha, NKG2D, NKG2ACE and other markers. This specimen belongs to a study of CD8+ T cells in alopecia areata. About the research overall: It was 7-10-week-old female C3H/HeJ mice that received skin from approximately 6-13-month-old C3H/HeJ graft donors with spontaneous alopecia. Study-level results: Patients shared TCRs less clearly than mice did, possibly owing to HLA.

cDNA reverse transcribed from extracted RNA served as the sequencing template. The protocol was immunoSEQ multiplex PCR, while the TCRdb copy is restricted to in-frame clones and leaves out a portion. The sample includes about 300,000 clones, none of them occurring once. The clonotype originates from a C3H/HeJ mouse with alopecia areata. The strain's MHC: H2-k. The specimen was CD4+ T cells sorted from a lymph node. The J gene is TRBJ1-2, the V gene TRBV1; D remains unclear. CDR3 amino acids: CTCSADTTTNSDYTF. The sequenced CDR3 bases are TGCACCTGCAGTGCAGATACAACAACAAACTCC. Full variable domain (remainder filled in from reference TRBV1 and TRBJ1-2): VTLLEQNPRWRLVPRGQAVNLRCILKNSQYPWMSWYQQDLQKQLQWLFTLRSPGDKEVKSLPGADYLATRVTDTELRLQVANMSQGRTLYCTCSADTTTNSDYTFGSGTRLLVI.